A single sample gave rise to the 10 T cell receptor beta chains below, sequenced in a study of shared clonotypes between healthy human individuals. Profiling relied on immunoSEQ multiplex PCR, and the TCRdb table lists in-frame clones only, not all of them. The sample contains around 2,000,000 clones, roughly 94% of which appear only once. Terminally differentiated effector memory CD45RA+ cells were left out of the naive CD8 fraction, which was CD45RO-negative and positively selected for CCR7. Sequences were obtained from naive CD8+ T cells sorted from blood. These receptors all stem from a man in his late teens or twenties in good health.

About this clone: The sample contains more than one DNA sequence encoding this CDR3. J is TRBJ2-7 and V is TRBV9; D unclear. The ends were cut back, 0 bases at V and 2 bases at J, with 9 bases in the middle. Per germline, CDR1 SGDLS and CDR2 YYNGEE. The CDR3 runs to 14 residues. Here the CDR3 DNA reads TGTGCCAGCAGCGTAGAGGATAGTCCCTACGAGCAGTACTTC. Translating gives CASSVEDSPYEQYF.

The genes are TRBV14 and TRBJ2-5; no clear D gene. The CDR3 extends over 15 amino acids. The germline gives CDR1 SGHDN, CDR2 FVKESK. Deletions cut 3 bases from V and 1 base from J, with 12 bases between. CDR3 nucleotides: TGTGCCAGCAGCCAGCTCTGGACCTCCCAAGAGACCCAGTACTTC. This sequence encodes CASSQLWTSQETQYF.

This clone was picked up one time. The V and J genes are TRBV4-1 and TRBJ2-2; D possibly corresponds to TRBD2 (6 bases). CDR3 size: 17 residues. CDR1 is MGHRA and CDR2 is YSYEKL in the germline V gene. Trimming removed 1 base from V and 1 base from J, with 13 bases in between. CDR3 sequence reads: CASSQGGRGGNTGELFF. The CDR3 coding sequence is TGCGCCAGCAGCCAAGGAGGTCGGGGAGGGAACACCGGGGAGCTGTTTTTT.

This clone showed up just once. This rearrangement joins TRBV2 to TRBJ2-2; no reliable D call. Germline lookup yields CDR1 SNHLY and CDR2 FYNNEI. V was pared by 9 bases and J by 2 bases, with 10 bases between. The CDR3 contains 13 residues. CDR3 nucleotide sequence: TGTGCCAGGGAACAAGGAAACACCGGGGAGCTGTTTTTT. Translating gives CAREQGNTGELFF.

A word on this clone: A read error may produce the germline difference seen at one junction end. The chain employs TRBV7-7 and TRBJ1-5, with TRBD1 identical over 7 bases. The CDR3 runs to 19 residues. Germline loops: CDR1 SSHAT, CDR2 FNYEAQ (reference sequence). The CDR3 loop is CASSPRKHPDRDSNQPQHF. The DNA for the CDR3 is TGTGCTAGCAGCCCCAGAAAACACCCCGACAGGGATAGCAATCAGCCCCAGCATTTT. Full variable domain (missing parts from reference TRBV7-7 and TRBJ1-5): GAGVSQSPRYKVTKRGQDVTLRCDPISSHATLYWYQQALGQGPEFLTYFNYEAQPDKSGLPSDRFSAERPEGSISTLTIQRTEQRDSAMYRCASSPRKHPDRDSNQPQHFGDGTRLSIL.

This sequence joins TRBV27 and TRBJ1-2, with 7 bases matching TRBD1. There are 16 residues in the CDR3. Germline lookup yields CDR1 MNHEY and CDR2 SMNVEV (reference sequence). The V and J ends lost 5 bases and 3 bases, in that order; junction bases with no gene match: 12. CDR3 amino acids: CASSPSRGPKDYGYTF. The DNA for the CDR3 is TGTGCCAGCAGTCCATCTAGGGGGCCAAAGGACTATGGCTACACCTTC.

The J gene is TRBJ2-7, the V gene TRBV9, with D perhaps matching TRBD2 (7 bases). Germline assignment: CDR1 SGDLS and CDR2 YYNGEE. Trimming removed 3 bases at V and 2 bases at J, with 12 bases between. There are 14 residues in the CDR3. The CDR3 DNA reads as TGTGCCAGCAGCGCCGGGGGGACAACCTACGAGCAGTACTTC. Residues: CASSAGGTTYEQYF.

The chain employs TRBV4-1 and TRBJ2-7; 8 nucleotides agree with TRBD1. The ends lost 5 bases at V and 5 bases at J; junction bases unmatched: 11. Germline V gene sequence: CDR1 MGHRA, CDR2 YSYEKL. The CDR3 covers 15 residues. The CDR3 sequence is CASSLVQGAKNEQYF. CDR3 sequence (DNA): TGCGCCAGCAGCTTAGTTCAGGGGGCAAAAAACGAGCAGTACTTC.

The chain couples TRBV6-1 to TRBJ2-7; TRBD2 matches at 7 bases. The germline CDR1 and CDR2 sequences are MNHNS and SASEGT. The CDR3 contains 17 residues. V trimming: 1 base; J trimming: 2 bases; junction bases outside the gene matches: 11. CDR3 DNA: TGTGCCAGCAGTGAAGTGGGCGGCGGGGGTGCGACCTACGAGCAGTACTTC. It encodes CASSEVGGGGATYEQYF.

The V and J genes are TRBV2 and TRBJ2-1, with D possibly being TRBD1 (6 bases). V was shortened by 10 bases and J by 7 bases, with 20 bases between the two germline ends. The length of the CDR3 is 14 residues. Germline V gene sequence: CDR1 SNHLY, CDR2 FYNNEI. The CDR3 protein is CATSVGQGWNEQFF. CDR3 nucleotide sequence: TGTGCCACCTCGGTAGGGCAGGGGTGGAATGAGCAGTTCTTC.